These 30 T cell receptor beta chains were all obtained from the same sample, sequenced in a study of blood T cell repertoires in COVID-19. Assay: immunoSEQ multiplex PCR; the TCRdb copy retains only in-frame clones and omits some. Of some 87,000 clones listed, 78% are singletons. Sequencing was carried out using peripheral blood. The receptors shown here come from a human donor in a cohort sampled during active COVID-19.

The gene calls are TRBV3-1 (or the pseudogene TRBV3-2) and TRBJ2-3; TRBD2 might be the D (5 bases). Germline assignment: CDR1 LGHDT and CDR2 YNNKEL (reference sequence). The CDR3 contains 14 residues. The ends were cut back, 3 bases at V and 1 base at J, with 8 bases in the middle. CDR3 nucleotide sequence: TGTGCCAGCAGCCACGAGGGCGGCACAGATACGCAGTATTTT. Translating it yields CASSHEGGTDTQYF.

V gene TRBV3-1 (or the pseudogene TRBV3-2) combines with J gene TRBJ2-3, with D maybe TRBD2 (6 bases). CDR3 length: 13 residues. The ends were cut back, 1 base at V and 10 bases at J, with 12 bases in the middle. The V gene's germline CDR1 is LGHDT and CDR2 YNNKEL (reference sequence). The chain's CDR3 is CASSQVSGLAQYF. DNA of the CDR3: TGTGCCAGCAGCCAAGTAAGCGGGTTGGCGCAGTATTTT.

V gene TRBV2 combines with J gene TRBJ2-7; 7 nucleotides agree with TRBD1. Germline CDR1 and CDR2: SNHLY and FYNNEI. CDR3 length: 15 amino acids. Trimming removed 0 bases from V and 4 bases from J; junction bases left unmatched: 6. As DNA, the CDR3 is TGTGCCAGCAGTGAAGCAGGACAGGTAACTTACGAGCAGTACTTC. Amino acid sequence: CASSEAGQVTYEQYF.

This chain uses TRBV28 with TRBJ1-1; 7 nucleotides match TRBD1. Germline lookup yields CDR1 MDHEN and CDR2 SYDVKM. V shed 5 bases, J shed 7 bases, and the junction held 7 bases outside the gene matches. CDR3 length equals 13 residues. Here the CDR3 DNA reads TGTGCCAGCAGTCCGACAGGGAGAATTGAAGCTTTCTTT. As protein: CASSPTGRIEAFF.

This clone was detected only a few times. The chain is built from TRBV7-2 and TRBJ2-1; 9 bases agree with TRBD2. J gave up 4 bases and V 3 bases, and 10 bases lay outside the gene matches. The CDR3 sequence is 17 residues long. Germline lookup yields CDR1 SGHTA and CDR2 FQGNSA. CDR3 protein: CASSFGLGAGGYNEQFF. The CDR3 nucleotides read TGTGCCAGCAGCTTTGGGCTCGGAGCGGGAGGTTACAATGAGCAGTTCTTC.

The V gene is TRBV24-1, the J gene TRBJ1-2; a weak D match, TRBD1 (5 bases). The germline V gene encodes CDR1 KGHDR and CDR2 SFDVKD. This CDR3 is built from 12 residues. The V end lost 1 base, the J end lost 10 bases, and 9 bases lay between the germline ends. CDR3 in DNA: TGTGCCACCAGTGATTTCGGGGGAATCTACACCTTC. Translated, it gives CATSDFGGIYTF.

V usage is TRBV24-1 and J usage is TRBJ1-5, with 8 bases aligning to TRBD1. V shed 2 bases, J shed 7 bases, and the junction held 6 bases outside the gene matches. This CDR3 is 15 amino acids long. The germline CDR1 and CDR2 sequences are KGHDR and SFDVKD. The CDR3 region has the DNA TGTGCCACCAGTGATTCCGGGACAGGTCTCCAGCCCCAGCATTTT. Encoded protein: CATSDSGTGLQPQHF.

V gene TRBV12-3 or TRBV12-4 combines with J gene TRBJ2-3, with D unresolved. V lost 6 bases and J 2 bases, leaving 9 bases between the germline ends. CDR3 length equals 13 residues. CDR3 region: CASRPGPTDTQYF. The CDR3 DNA reads as TGTGCCAGCAGGCCAGGCCCCACAGATACGCAGTATTTT.

A single count supports this clone. The chain has TRBV19 and TRBJ2-7; TRBD2 agrees at 7 bases. The CDR3 has 15 residues. In germline, CDR1 is LNHDA, CDR2 SQIVND (reference sequence). Trimming removed 1 base from V and 0 bases from J; junction bases left unmatched: 3. The CDR3 DNA is TGTGCCAGTAGTATAGGCGGGGGTACCTCCTACGAGCAGTACTTC. Encoded protein: CASSIGGGTSYEQYF.

The rearrangement joins TRBV5-5 to TRBJ1-4, with unresolved D. Germline V gives CDR1 SGHKS, CDR2 YYEKEE (reference sequence). The CDR3 extends over 15 amino acids. V gave up 4 bases and J gave up 4 bases, with 14 bases separating them. The CDR3 region has the DNA TGTGCCAGCAGCCCGGGTATAGTGATTAATGAAAAACTGTTTTTT. As protein: CASSPGIVINEKLFF.

The chain is built from TRBV9 and TRBJ2-1; 13 bases match TRBD2. Germline-derived CDR1 and CDR2 are SGDLS and YYNGEE. This CDR3 contains 17 residues. J gave up 5 bases and V 2 bases, and 7 bases lay outside the gene matches. The CDR3 protein is CASSVPTLAGGNNEQFF. CDR3 bases: TGTGCCAGCAGCGTCCCAACACTAGCGGGAGGGAACAATGAGCAGTTCTTC.

This chain joins TRBV4-2 and TRBJ1-1; unclear D gene. This CDR3 comprises 13 residues. Trimming pared 4 bases from V and 6 bases from J, leaving 12 bases between. CDR1 is LGHNA, CDR2 YNFKEQ, per germline. CDR3 region: CASSLAGSSEAFF. The CDR3 DNA follows: TGTGCCAGCAGCCTCGCGGGGAGTTCTGAAGCTTTCTTT.

The chain is built from TRBV28 and TRBJ1-6; 8 positions agree with TRBD1. After removal of 3 bases from V and 0 bases from J, the junction contained 7 bases not matched to a gene. Per germline, CDR1 MDHEN and CDR2 SYDVKM. The CDR3 is made up of 18 amino acids. The CDR3 protein is CASSFSTGESSYNSPLHF. The CDR3 bases are TGTGCCAGCAGTTTTTCGACAGGGGAGAGCTCCTATAATTCACCCCTCCACTTT.

The chain is built from TRBV28 and TRBJ2-7; D may be TRBD2 (6 bases). Germline values: CDR1 MDHEN, CDR2 SYDVKM. The CDR3 has 13 amino acids. V was clipped by 6 bases and J by 2 bases, with 11 bases between them. The CDR3 DNA reads as TGTGCCAGCAGCCCTCGGAGGGCCTACGAGCAGTACGTC. Translation gives CASSPRRAYEQYV.

J is TRBJ2-5 and V is TRBV19; 15 nucleotides align to TRBD2. V shed 5 bases, J shed 3 bases, and the junction held 13 bases outside the gene matches. Germline V lookup: CDR1 LNHDA, CDR2 SQIVND (reference sequence). This CDR3 region has 19 residues. The CDR3 bases are TGTGCCAGTAGTGTTAGAGTAGGACTAGCGGGGGGGCGTGAAGAGACCCAGTACTTC. This translates into CASSVRVGLAGGREETQYF.

The chain uses TRBV18 and TRBJ2-1; 7 bases are a match to TRBD1. V was clipped by 2 bases and J by 9 bases; unmatched bases: 1. Germline lookup yields CDR1 KGHSH and CDR2 LQKENI. This CDR3 region has 12 residues. CDR3: CASSPNRGEQFF. CDR3 bases: TGTGCCAGCTCACCAAACAGGGGTGAGCAGTTCTTC.

The CDR3 DNA reads as TGTGCCAGCAGTTCCTTAGCGGGAGGGCATACAGATACGCAGTATTTT. Translated, it gives CASSSLAGGHTDTQYF. The chain has TRBV6-2 or TRBV6-3 and TRBJ2-3, with 11 nucleotides matching TRBD2. Trimming took 4 bases from V and 3 from J; bases not matched to a gene: 6. The CDR3 contains 16 residues. Per the germline V gene, CDR1 is MNHEY and CDR2 is SVGEGT.

The chain recombines TRBV29-1 with TRBJ1-5; TRBD1 might be the D (6 bases). Per the germline V gene, CDR1 is SQVTM and CDR2 is ANQGSEA. The CDR3 totals 11 residues. Trimming pared 6 bases from V and 9 bases from J, leaving 12 bases between. CDR3 nucleotide sequence: TGCAGCGTGTCGACAGGTGGGCCCCAGCATTTT. This sequence encodes CSVSTGGPQHF.

This sequence joins TRBV28 and TRBJ1-5, with D perhaps matching TRBD1 (6 bases). Germline values: CDR1 MDHEN, CDR2 SYDVKM. V dropped 6 bases and J dropped 7 bases, with 19 bases sitting between them. This CDR3 contains 15 residues. This chain's CDR3 is CASRPPGHTFQPQHF. The DNA for the CDR3 is TGTGCCAGCAGGCCGCCGGGACACACCTTCCAGCCCCAGCATTTT.

This chain links TRBV9 with TRBJ2-5; 7 positions match TRBD1. After removal of 3 bases from V and 3 bases from J, the junction contained 5 bases not matched to a gene. From germline, CDR1 is SGDLS and CDR2 YYNGEE. The CDR3 consists of 14 residues. The CDR3, as DNA: TGTGCCAGCAGCGCCTCAGGGGGAGAAGAGACCCAGTACTTC. This codes for CASSASGGEETQYF.

The chain couples TRBV5-1 to TRBJ1-1; perhaps TRBD1 as D (6 bases). The CDR3 sequence is 15 residues long. Trimming left V 2 bases short and J 2 bases short, with 13 bases between. Germline CDR1 SGHRS, CDR2 YFSETQ. The CDR3 reads CASSLLTGSNTEAFF. The CDR3 DNA reads as TGCGCCAGCAGCTTACTGACAGGATCAAACACTGAAGCTTTCTTT.

This clone came up a few times. This sequence joins TRBV5-6 and TRBJ2-1; 10 bases match TRBD2. The V gene's germline CDR1 is SGHDT and CDR2 YYEEEE. This CDR3 has 18 residues. With 0 bases clipped from V and 5 bases from J, the junction kept 11 bases outside the gene matches. The DNA for the CDR3 is TGTGCCAGCAGCTTGGCCTCTCTAGCGGGAGTGCTTCACAATGAGCAGTTCTTC. Translation: CASSLASLAGVLHNEQFF.

The V and J genes are TRBV29-1 and TRBJ2-3; D may be TRBD1 (5 bases). CDR1 is SQVTM and CDR2 is ANQGSEA in the germline V gene. The V end lost 0 bases, the J end lost 1 base, and 11 bases lay between the germline ends. The CDR3 sequence is 15 residues long. The DNA of the CDR3 is TGCAGCGTTGAAGATCGAGACAGACGCACAGATACGCAGTATTTT. It encodes CSVEDRDRRTDTQYF.

This rearrangement joins TRBV5-1 to TRBJ2-3, with TRBD2 matching 10 bases. CDR1 is SGHRS, CDR2 YFSETQ, per germline. The CDR3 has 16 amino acids. After removal of 3 bases from V and 0 bases from J, the junction contained 4 bases not matched to a gene. The CDR3 bases are TGCGCCAGCAGCTCGACTAGCGGGCGTAGCACAGATACGCAGTATTTT. It yields the protein CASSSTSGRSTDTQYF.

There are many counts of this clone. V usage is TRBV5-8 and J usage is TRBJ1-5; no clear D gene. This CDR3 region has 15 residues. Per germline, CDR1 SGHTS and CDR2 YDEGEE. V was pared by 0 bases and J by 2 bases, with 9 bases between. The CDR3 sequence is CASSLEVQGNQPQHF. The CDR3 DNA reads as TGTGCCAGCAGCTTGGAGGTCCAGGGCAATCAGCCCCAGCATTTT. Using reference TRBV5-8 and TRBJ1-5 for the parts outside the CDR3, the full variable domain is EAGVTQSPTHLIKTRGQQATLRCSPISGHTSVYWYQQALGLGLQFLLWYDEGEERNRGNFPPRFSGRQFPNYSSELNVNALELEDSALYLCASSLEVQGNQPQHFGDGTRLSIL.

The chain uses TRBV5-5 and TRBJ1-2; TRBD1 aligns across 8 bases. Unmatched junction bases numbered 12, after V lost 0 bases and J lost 8 bases. This CDR3 spans 16 amino acids. Germline CDR1 reads SGHKS; CDR2 reads YYEKEE (reference sequence). The CDR3 DNA is TGTGCCAGCAGCTTGGTGGGAGGACAGGGCGGTTACGGCTACACCTTC. Encoded protein: CASSLVGGQGGYGYTF.

This clone occurred many times. The chain carries TRBV3-1 (or the pseudogene TRBV3-2) and TRBJ2-7; D perhaps matches TRBD2 (6 bases). Germline assignment: CDR1 LGHDT and CDR2 YNNKEL (reference sequence). With 5 bases removed from V and 6 bases from J, the gap between germline ends came to 17 bases. The CDR3 is 14 amino acids. CDR3 DNA sequence: TGTGCCAGCAGCGCAGGGACGGGAGTTGGCGAGCAGTACGTC. This gives the protein CASSAGTGVGEQYV.

Many counts were recorded for this clone. The chain carries TRBV6-6 and TRBJ2-7, with TRBD1 identical over 8 bases. The V and J ends lost 2 bases and 5 bases, in that order; junction bases with no gene match: 5. The CDR3 sequence is 14 residues long. Per the germline V gene, CDR1 is MNHNY and CDR2 is SVGAGI (reference sequence). The CDR3 nucleotides are TGTGCCAGCAGTTACACCAGGACAGGGCACGAGCAGTACTTC. The encoded protein is CASSYTRTGHEQYF.

The rearrangement joins TRBV18 to TRBJ2-2; 7 positions agree with TRBD1. Germline CDR1 and CDR2: KGHSH and LQKENI. J was trimmed by 0 bases and V by 2 bases; bases with no gene match: 3. The CDR3 extends over 16 amino acids. Here the CDR3 reads CASSPRQGTNTGELFF. CDR3 nucleotide sequence: TGTGCCAGCTCACCAAGACAGGGCACGAACACCGGGGAGCTGTTTTTT.

The table lists this clone with a few counts. The chain uses TRBV10-2 and TRBJ1-5, with D unclear. The length of the CDR3 is 14 residues. In germline, CDR1 is WSHSY, CDR2 SAAADI. The V end was cut by 8 bases, the J end by 4 bases, with 15 bases between. The CDR3 nucleotides read TGCGCCAGCCACGAGAGGGAAAGGAATCAGCCCCAGCATTTT. This gives the protein CASHERERNQPQHF.